This TCR beta chain was identified in a study of a mutant IDH1 vaccine in newly diagnosed glioma. Overall study: Most had both radiotherapy and temozolomide beforehand; others had only one.

Comment on this clone: Its antigen is not identified.

The data were produced by immunoSEQ multiplex PCR, yet TCRdb's version contains in-frame clones alone and is incomplete. The repertoire holds 45,000 to 65,000 clones, with roughly 61% as singletons. Time point of the sample: week 47, end of study. Doses of 300 ug of mutant IDH1 20-mer peptide were given with topical imiquimod. Patients in the study were vaccinated eight times, receiving shots in weeks 1, 3, 5, 7, 11, 15, 19 and 23. Study-wide findings and caveats: Seemingly, top peripheral T cell clonotype changes bore no relation to pseudoprogression.

This TCR came from a man in his forties with glioma. Some clones in this sample may be carry-over from other donors' samples. The sequencing here drew on peripheral blood mononuclear cells (PBMCs), taken from a glioma patient whose treatment included an IDH1 peptide vaccine.

CDR3 coding DNA: TGCGCCAGCAGTATCGGGGTTGGGCAGCCCCAGCATTTT. Translation gives CASSIGVGQPQHF. The chain is built from TRBV10-2 and TRBJ1-5, with unresolved D. Germline-derived CDR1 and CDR2 are WSHSY and SAAADI. V gave up 5 bases and J gave up 7 bases, with 12 bases separating them. The CDR3 consists of 13 residues.